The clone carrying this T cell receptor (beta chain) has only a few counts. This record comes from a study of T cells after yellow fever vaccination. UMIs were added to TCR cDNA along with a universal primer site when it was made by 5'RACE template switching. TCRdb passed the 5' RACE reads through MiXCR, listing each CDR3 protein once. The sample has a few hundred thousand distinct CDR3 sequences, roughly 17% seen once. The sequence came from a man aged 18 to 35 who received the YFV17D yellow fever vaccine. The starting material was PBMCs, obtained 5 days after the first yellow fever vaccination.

The CDR3 loop is CASSWTSGAPQETQYF. The CDR3 DNA reads as TGTGCCAGCAGTTGGACTAGCGGGGCTCCCCAAGAGACCCAGTACTTC. This chain links TRBV27 with TRBJ2-5, with 12 positions matching TRBD2. Germline CDR1 and CDR2: MNHEY and SMNVEV (reference sequence). After removal of 4 bases from V and 1 base from J, the junction contained 4 bases not matched to a gene. This CDR3 is 16 amino acids long.